The TCR beta chain under discussion was sequenced for a study of blood T cells in healthy people across ages. In the study overall: For every two T cells, template switching captured about one barcoded beta molecule.

Total RNA amounts of at least 6 micrograms were extracted per sample. The CDR3 runs 17 residues. From germline, CDR1 is MNHEY and CDR2 SMNVEV (reference sequence). Then a second PCR, running roughly 7 to 11 cycles, was carried out with a sample-barcoded 5' primer and a J-beta primer mix. MiXCR, run by TCRdb on the 5' RACE reads, gives a single entry per CDR3 protein. This sample has some 1 million distinct CDR3 sequences, with around 45% found just once. The V gene is TRBV27, the J gene TRBJ2-5; D is possibly TRBD2 (6 bases). The DNA end lines up better with TRBJ2-7; the J call may be wrong. Input material: blood. The receptor comes from a woman in her sixties or seventies in good health. CDR3 region: CANRTEHRDSGAYEQYF. CDR3 sequence (DNA): TGTGCCAACAGAACCGAGCACCGGGACTCTGGGGCCTACGAGCAGTACTTC.